The TCR beta chain under discussion was sequenced for a study of blood T cell repertoires in COVID-19. J was trimmed by 0 bases and V by 1 base; bases with no gene match: 5. Germline V gene sequence: CDR1 SNHLY, CDR2 FYNNEI. The CDR3 consists of 16 residues. Repertoires were generated with immunoSEQ multiplex PCR, while TCRdb's copy carries only in-frame clones and drops some. The sample lists about 220,000 clones; approximately 90% were seen once. This sequence joins TRBV2 and TRBJ2-5; 7 nucleotides agree with TRBD2. What was sequenced was PBMCs or T cells enriched from blood (not recorded which). The origin of this receptor is a woman in her thirties or forties with acute COVID-19. CDR3 coding DNA: TGTGCCAGCAGTGAAGGGGGGGGACCGTACCAAGAGACCCAGTACTTC. Translation: CASSEGGGPYQETQYF. Variable domain in full (rest from reference TRBV2 and TRBJ2-5): EPEVTQTPSHQVTQMGQEVILRCVPISNHLYFYWYRQILGQKVEFLVSFYNNEISEKSEIFDDQFSVERPDGSNFTLKIRSTKLEDSAMYFCASSEGGGPYQETQYFGPGTRLLVL.